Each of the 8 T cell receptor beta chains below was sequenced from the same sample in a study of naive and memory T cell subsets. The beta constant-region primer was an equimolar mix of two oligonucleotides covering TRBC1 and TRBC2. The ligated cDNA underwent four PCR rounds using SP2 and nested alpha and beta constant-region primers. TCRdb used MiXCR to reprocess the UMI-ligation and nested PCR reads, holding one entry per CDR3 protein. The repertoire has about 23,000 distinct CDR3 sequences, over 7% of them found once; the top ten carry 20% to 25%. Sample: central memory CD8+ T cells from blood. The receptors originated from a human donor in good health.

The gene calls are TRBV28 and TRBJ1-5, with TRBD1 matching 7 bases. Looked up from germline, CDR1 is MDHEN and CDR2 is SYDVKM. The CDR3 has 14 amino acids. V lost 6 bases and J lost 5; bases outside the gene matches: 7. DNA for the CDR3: TGTGCCAGCAGCCTCATTCAGGGGGATCAGCCCCAGCATTTT. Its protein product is CASSLIQGDQPQHF.

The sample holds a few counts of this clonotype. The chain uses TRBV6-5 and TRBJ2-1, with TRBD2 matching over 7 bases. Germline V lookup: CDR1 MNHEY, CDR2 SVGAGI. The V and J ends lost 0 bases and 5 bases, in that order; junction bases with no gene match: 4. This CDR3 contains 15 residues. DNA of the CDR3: TGTGCCAGCAGTTACTCGTCTAGCGGAAACAATGAGCAGTTCTTC. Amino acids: CASSYSSSGNNEQFF.

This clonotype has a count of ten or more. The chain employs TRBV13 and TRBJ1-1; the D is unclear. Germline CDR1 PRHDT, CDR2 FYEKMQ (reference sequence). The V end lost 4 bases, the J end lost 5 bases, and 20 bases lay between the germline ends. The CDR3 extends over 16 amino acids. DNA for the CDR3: TGTGCCAGCAGCTCCATCGAAAAGGTGGTGGGGACTGAAGCTTTCTTT. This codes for CASSSIEKVVGTEAFF.

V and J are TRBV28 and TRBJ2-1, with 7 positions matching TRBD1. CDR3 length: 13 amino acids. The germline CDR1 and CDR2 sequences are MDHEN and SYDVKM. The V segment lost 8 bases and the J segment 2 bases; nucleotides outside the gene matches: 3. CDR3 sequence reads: CASADRAYNEQFF. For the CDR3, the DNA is TGTGCCAGCGCCGACAGGGCCTACAATGAGCAGTTCTTC.

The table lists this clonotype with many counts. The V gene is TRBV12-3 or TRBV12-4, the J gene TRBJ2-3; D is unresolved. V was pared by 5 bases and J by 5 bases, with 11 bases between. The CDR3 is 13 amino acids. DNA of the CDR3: TGTGCCAGCAGTCATAACTTTGGAGATACGCAGTATTTT. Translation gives CASSHNFGDTQYF.

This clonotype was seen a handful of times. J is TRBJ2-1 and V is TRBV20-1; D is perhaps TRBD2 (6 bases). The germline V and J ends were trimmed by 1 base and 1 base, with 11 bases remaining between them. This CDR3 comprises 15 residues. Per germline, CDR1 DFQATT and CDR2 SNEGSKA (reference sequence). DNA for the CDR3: TGCAGTGCTAGAGGGCAACGGGAGTCCTACAATGAGCAGTTCTTC. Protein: CSARGQRESYNEQFF.

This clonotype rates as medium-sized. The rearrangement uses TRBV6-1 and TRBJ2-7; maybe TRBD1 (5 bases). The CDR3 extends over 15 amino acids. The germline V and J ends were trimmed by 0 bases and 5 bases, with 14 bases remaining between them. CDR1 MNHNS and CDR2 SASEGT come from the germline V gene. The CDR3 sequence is CASSEAHSGFHEQYF. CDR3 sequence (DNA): TGTGCCAGCAGTGAAGCGCATTCAGGGTTCCACGAGCAGTACTTC.

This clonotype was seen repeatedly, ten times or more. For the CDR3, the DNA is TGTGCCAGCAGCCGCTCTGGGTTCGCTGAAGCTTTCTTT. This gives the protein CASSRSGFAEAFF. The gene calls are TRBV6-5 and TRBJ1-1, with D hard to call. Trimming cost V 6 bases and J 6 bases, with 14 bases left between them. Germline loops: CDR1 MNHEY, CDR2 SVGAGI. There are 13 residues in the CDR3.